These 27 T cell receptor beta chains were sequenced from one sample in a study of tumor and adjacent non-tumor tissue in lung cancer. The library came from three nested PCR rounds adapted from ARM-PCR protocols. TCRdb re-derived calls from the multiplex PCR reads in MiXCR, one entry per CDR3 protein. The sample contains about 93,000 distinct CDR3 sequences, 67% of which appear only once. RNA was extracted from bulk tissue without any cell sorting. Sequencing used lung tumor tissue. Receptor source: a man aged 55 to 69 with non-small cell lung cancer.

The chain has TRBV29-1 and TRBJ2-7; D may correspond to TRBD1 or TRBD2 (5 bases each). Germline V gene lookup returns CDR1 SQVTM and CDR2 ANQGSEA. The V and J ends lost 5 bases and 4 bases respectively, with 18 bases between them. This CDR3 is 14 amino acids long. Here the CDR3 DNA reads TGCAGCGTTTTGGGGGAAACTTCTGTTTACGAGCAGTACTTC. This gives the protein CSVLGETSVYEQYF.

Note on this clonotype: At one of its ends the junction is not consistent with the germline gene, which may arise from a read error. The chain employs TRBV6-5 and TRBJ2-3, with 7 bases fitting TRBD1. Germline values: CDR1 MNHEY, CDR2 SVGAGI. This CDR3 spans 15 amino acids. The CDR3 here is CVSSYGTVRADAQYF. CDR3 bases: TGTGTCAGCAGTTACGGGACAGTACGCGCAGATGCGCAGTATTTT.

A remark on this clonotype: One end of the junction varies from germline; a read error may be responsible. The CDR3: CASSLVGGMNTEAYF. The CDR3 DNA reads as TGTGCCAGCAGCTTAGTAGGGGGCATGAACACTGAAGCTTACTTT. The J gene is TRBJ1-1, the V gene TRBV11-2; 7 bases fit TRBD1. The CDR3 contains 15 residues. Germline CDR1 is SGHAT and CDR2 is FQNNGV.

The count of this clonotype is one. The CDR3 does not close with the conserved phenylalanine or tryptophan, likely indicating a read error. The chain couples TRBV30 to TRBJ2-6; unclear D gene. Trimming removed 2 bases from V and 1 base from J, with 9 bases in between. The CDR3 loop spans 15 amino acids. Germline lookup yields CDR1 GTSNPN and CDR2 SVGIG (reference sequence). The CDR3 sequence is CAWSTPDSGANVLTL. The CDR3 DNA is TGTGCCTGGAGTACGCCGGATTCTGGGGCCAACGTCCTGACTTTA.

To note about this clonotype: One end of the junction is discordant with germline, which a read error may explain. This chain connects TRBV12-3 or TRBV12-4 to TRBJ2-7, with a possible D match to TRBD1 (5 bases). The CDR3 spans 17 residues. Here the CDR3 reads CASSKNGGHVNTYKQYF. CDR3 sequence (DNA): TGTGCCAGCAGCAAAAACGGTGGACATGTTAATACCTACAAGCAGTACTTC.

To note about this clonotype: The junction differs from germline at one of its ends, possibly a read error. The rearrangement links TRBV7-3 to TRBJ2-7; D possibly corresponds to TRBD2 (5 bases). Germline lookup yields CDR1 SGHTA and CDR2 FQGTGA. The CDR3 has 14 residues. The CDR3 DNA is TGTGCAAGCAGCTTAGGAGGTCGCGGATACAAGCAGTACTTC. Amino acids: CASSLGGRGYKQYF.

This clonotype was observed a handful of times. A junction end diverges from the germline sequence, so it may reflect a read error. The V call is TRBV4-3, the J call TRBJ2-2, with D possibly called TRBD1 or TRBD2 (5 bases each). This CDR3 region has 18 residues. Germline loops: CDR1 LGHNA, CDR2 YSLEER. CDR3 residues: CASSQVLIWGMDTGELLF. The CDR3, as DNA: TGCGCCAGCAGCCAAGTATTAATATGGGGGATGGACACCGGGGAGCTGCTTTTT.

Comments on this clonotype: Germline and junction disagree at one end, which may indicate a read error. The rearrangement joins TRBV2 to TRBJ1-4; 9 nucleotides match TRBD1. The CDR3 is 14 amino acids. Germline lookup yields CDR1 SNHLY and CDR2 FYNNEI. CDR3 residues: CASSEGQGLKELFF. CDR3 coding DNA: TGTGCCAGCAGTGAGGGACAGGGACTTAAGGAACTGTTCTTT.

In its sample, this clonotype was seen a few times. One end of the junction is discordant with germline, which a read error may explain. The chain is built from TRBV28 and TRBJ1-2, with D perhaps TRBD1 (6 bases). This CDR3 contains 13 residues. Germline CDR1 and CDR2: MDHEN and SYDVKM. In DNA, the CDR3 is TGTGCCACCCCTCGGAGGGGGAACTATGGCTACAGCTTC. Its translation is CATPRRGNYGYSF.

Note on this clonotype: Since no conserved phenylalanine or tryptophan closes the CDR3, a read error is the likely cause. CDR3 in amino acids: CASSLAGNRANYGYTS. CDR3 DNA: TGTGCCAGCAGCTTAGCGGGGAACAGAGCTAACTATGGCTACACCTCC. The chain carries TRBV7-9 and TRBJ1-2; D call uncertain. The CDR3 length is 16 residues. The germline V gene has CDR1 SEHNR and CDR2 FQNEAQ (reference sequence). Trimming shortened V by 0 bases and J by 0 bases, and 11 bases separated the two germline ends.

As concerns this clonotype: A read error may explain this, as a much larger clone is one base away. CDR3 sequence (DNA): TGCGCCAGCAGCCTAAGGCCGGCAGATACGCACTATTTT. Translation: CASSLRPADTHYF. The V and J genes are TRBV5-1 and TRBJ2-3; D is undetermined. Germline lookup yields CDR1 SGHRS and CDR2 YFSETQ. The CDR3 sequence is 13 residues long. Complete variable domain (other parts from reference TRBV5-1 and TRBJ2-3): KAGVTQTPRYLIKTRGQQVTLSCSPISGHRSVSWYQQTPGQGLQFLFEYFSETQRNKGNFPGRFSGRQFSNSRSEMNVSTLELGDSALYLCASSLRPADTHYFGPGTRLTVL.

Note on this clonotype: Sequence at one end of the junction differs from germline and may be a read error. The genes are TRBV11-1 and TRBJ2-7, with TRBD1 matching 9 bases. In germline, CDR1 is SGHAT, CDR2 FQDESV (reference sequence). The CDR3 has 15 amino acids. The CDR3 loop is CASSTSGQGRYEQYF. In DNA form, the CDR3 reads TGTGCAAGCAGCACCTCAGGACAGGGGCGTTACGAGCAGTACTTC.

The CDR3 here is CASTHTTNYGYTF. CDR3 DNA sequence: TGCGCCAGCACACACACCACTAACTATGGCTACACCTTC. The V and J genes are TRBV10-2 and TRBJ1-2; D not resolved. Germline lookup yields CDR1 WSHSY and CDR2 SAAADI. This CDR3 is 13 amino acids long. V lost 7 bases and J lost 0, with 9 bases in between.

Of note for this clonotype: Here the CDR3 omits its conserved ending phenylalanine or tryptophan, so a read error is the likely source. It is unclear where the CDR3 begins or ends on the DNA, so no DNA is shown, and the CDR3 is as TCRdb lists it. This chain connects TRBV6-1 to TRBJ1-1; the DNA was not used to check the table's D call, TRBD1. CDR1 MNHNS and CDR2 SASEGT come from the germline V gene. The CDR3 spans 15 amino acids, including both terminal residues. Here the CDR3 reads CASSDGGQVLTEAFS.

For this clonotype: A much more abundant neighbour one base away suggests this may be a read error. The rearrangement links TRBV7-9 to TRBJ2-1; 12 bases are shared with TRBD2. V was clipped by 5 bases and J by 11 bases; unmatched bases: 10. The CDR3 totals 15 residues. Germline V gene lookup returns CDR1 SEHNR and CDR2 FQNEAQ (reference sequence). CDR3 in amino acids: CASSPPGLAGRKQFF. The DNA of the CDR3 is TGTGCCAGCAGCCCCCCGGGACTAGCGGGCCGTAAGCAGTTCTTC.

This clonotype was counted many times. At one end the junction does not follow the germline gene, possibly because of a read error. The chain uses TRBV11-1 and TRBJ2-3; 7 bases map to TRBD2. Germline loops: CDR1 SGHAT, CDR2 FQDESV (reference sequence). The CDR3 runs to 16 residues. In DNA form, the CDR3 reads TGTGCCAGCAGACCCCAGCGGGGAATTAGCACAAATACGCAGTATTTT. Amino acids: CASRPQRGISTNTQYF.

This clonotype was observed many times. V usage is TRBV20-1 and J usage is TRBJ2-7, with D perhaps TRBD1 or TRBD2 (6 bases each). CDR3 length: 14 amino acids. V lost 3 bases and J lost 5, with 17 bases in between. Germline CDR1 DFQATT, CDR2 SNEGSKA (reference sequence). The CDR3 region has the DNA TGCAGTGCTAGGCCTCCGGGGGCGCAGGACGAGCAGTACTTC. Its protein is CSARPPGAQDEQYF.

The sample holds many counts of this clonotype. In DNA form, the CDR3 reads TGCAGTGCTAGCCGCCCTAGCGGATTAATGTACGAGCAGTACTTC. It is translated as CSASRPSGLMYEQYF. This chain links TRBV20-1 with TRBJ2-7; TRBD2 matches at 7 bases. CDR1 DFQATT and CDR2 SNEGSKA come from the germline V gene (reference sequence). V shed 3 bases, J shed 4 bases, and the junction held 12 bases outside the gene matches. CDR3 length equals 15 residues.

This chain connects TRBV29-1 to TRBJ2-1; D is undetermined. The CDR3 runs 18 residues. The V gene's germline CDR1 is SQVTM and CDR2 ANQGSEA. Trimming took off 2 bases at V and 6 bases at J, with 26 bases between the two ends. The CDR3 spells CSVERERPAGLGRNEQFF. The CDR3 DNA is TGCAGCGTTGAAAGGGAACGACCGGCTGGTCTAGGGCGCAATGAGCAGTTCTTC.

Comment on this clonotype: One end of the junction is discordant with germline, which a read error may explain. This rearrangement joins TRBV6-2 or TRBV6-3 to TRBJ2-1; possible D gene TRBD2, 5 bases. Germline values: CDR1 MNHEY, CDR2 SVGEGT. CDR3 length equals 17 residues. The CDR3 DNA follows: TGTACCAGCAGCTACCTCCTCGGTGGGAGCTCCTACATTGAGCAGTTCTTC. Translated: CTSSYLLGGSSYIEQFF.

The chain employs TRBV11-3 and TRBJ2-7; possibly TRBD1 for D (6 bases). This CDR3 is built from 15 residues. CDR1 is SGHNT and CDR2 is YENEEA in the germline V gene. Trimming shortened V by 1 base and J by 4 bases, and 14 bases separated the two germline ends. CDR3 sequence (DNA): TGTGCCAGCAGCTTAGGCTGTGGGACACAGTACGAGCAGTACTTC. Translation gives CASSLGCGTQYEQYF.

This clonotype was seen once. The chain carries TRBV11-2 and TRBJ2-2; 11 bases map to TRBD2. V trimming: 5 bases; J trimming: 2 bases; junction bases outside the gene matches: 4. CDR1 and CDR2 (germline): SGHAT, FQNNGV. This CDR3 has 16 residues. The CDR3 loop reads CASSAGLAANTGELFF. The DNA for the CDR3 is TGTGCCAGCAGCGCGGGACTAGCGGCTAACACCGGGGAGCTGTTTTTT.

This CDR3 reads CSVGTGLDQPQHF. The CDR3 DNA reads TGCAGCGTTGGTACAGGGTTGGATCAGCCCCAGCATTTT. The V and J genes are TRBV29-1 and TRBJ1-5; possibly TRBD1 for D (6 bases). From germline, CDR1 is SQVTM and CDR2 ANQGSEA. This CDR3 region has 13 residues. V gave up 4 bases and J gave up 5 bases, with 12 bases separating them.

Comments on this clonotype: A read error may account for a junction end that differs from germline. The chain joins TRBV11-2 to TRBJ2-3, with D perhaps matching TRBD1 or TRBD2 (5 bases each). CDR1 and CDR2 from the germline V gene are SGHAT and FQNNGV. There are 15 residues in the CDR3. CDR3 sequence (DNA): TGCGCCAGCAGCATGGGGCAGAGGGGCGCAGATACGCAGTATTTT. It translates to CASSMGQRGADTQYF.

In its sample, this clonotype was seen once. One junction end does not reproduce the germline sequence, and a read error may be involved. The J gene is TRBJ2-6, the V gene TRBV12-3 or TRBV12-4, with TRBD2 as a possible D gene (6 bases). The length of the CDR3 is 17 residues. The CDR3 DNA sequence: TGTGTCATCAGTCCTGGGACTTCTGTCTCTGAGGCCAACGTCCTGACTTTC. Translation gives CVISPGTSVSEANVLTF.

V gene TRBV12-3 or TRBV12-4 combines with J gene TRBJ1-5; 9 nucleotides align to TRBD1. The CDR3 consists of 18 residues. With V trimmed by 2 bases and J by 7 bases, 15 bases remained unmatched. CDR3 nucleotides: TGTGCCAGCAGTTTAAGCTCGTGGGGACAGGGCCCAAGGCAGCCCCAGCATTTT. This codes for CASSLSSWGQGPRQPQHF.

The chain links TRBV6-1 to TRBJ1-5, with a tentative D call TRBD1 (6 bases). The CDR3 totals 16 residues. V lost 2 bases and J 10 bases, leaving 21 bases between the germline ends. The V gene's germline CDR1 is MNHNS and CDR2 SASEGT. DNA of the CDR3: TGTGCCAGCAGTGAAACGGGGGGCCGGGGCAATCGCCCCCAGCATTTT. Translating it yields CASSETGGRGNRPQHF.